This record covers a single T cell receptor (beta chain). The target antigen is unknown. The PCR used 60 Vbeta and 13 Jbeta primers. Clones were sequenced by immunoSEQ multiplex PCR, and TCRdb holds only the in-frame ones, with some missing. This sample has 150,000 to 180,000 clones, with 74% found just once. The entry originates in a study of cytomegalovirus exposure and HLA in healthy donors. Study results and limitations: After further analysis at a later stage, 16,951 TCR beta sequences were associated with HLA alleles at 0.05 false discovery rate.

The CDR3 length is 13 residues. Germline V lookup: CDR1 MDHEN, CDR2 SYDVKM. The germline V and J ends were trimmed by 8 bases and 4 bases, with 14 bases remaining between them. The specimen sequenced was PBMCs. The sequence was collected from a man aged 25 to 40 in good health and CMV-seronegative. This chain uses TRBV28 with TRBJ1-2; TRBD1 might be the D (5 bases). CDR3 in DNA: TGTGCCAGCGCCACGGGGGTCAGCTATGGCTACACCTTC. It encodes CASATGVSYGYTF.